This TCR beta chain was observed in a study of control samples from healthy donors and cancer patients. The germline V and J ends were trimmed by 2 bases and 0 bases, with 6 bases remaining between them. This CDR3 spans 14 amino acids. From germline, CDR1 is SGHTS and CDR2 YDEGEE. The data were produced by immunoSEQ multiplex PCR, yet TCRdb's version contains in-frame clones alone and is incomplete. Here the sample spans fewer than 200,000 clones, roughly 94% being singletons. The rearrangement uses TRBV5-8 and TRBJ1-3; D is undetermined. This receptor was taken from a man aged 55 to 70 with colorectal cancer. Sequencing input: PBMCs. The CDR3 loop reads CASSFGLSGNTIYF. The CDR3 DNA sequence: TGTGCCAGCAGCTTTGGACTCTCTGGAAACACCATATATTTT.